The clone carrying this T cell receptor beta chain was seen once. This specimen belongs to a study of blood T cell repertoires in COVID-19. The V gene's germline CDR1 is WNHNN and CDR2 SYGVQD (reference sequence). The CDR3 loop spans 14 amino acids. V was clipped by 6 bases and J by 7 bases; unmatched bases: 6. Clones were read by immunoSEQ multiplex PCR, and TCRdb kept only the in-frame ones, dropping some. The sample consists of around 100,000 clones, 85% to 90% of them appearing once. The J gene is TRBJ1-5, the V gene TRBV10-1; 10 bases align to TRBD1. Material for sequencing was peripheral blood. This TCR derives from a human donor in a cohort sampled during active COVID-19. CDR3 in amino acids: CASSRGTGEQPQHF. The CDR3 DNA is TGCGCCAGCAGCCGTGGGACAGGGGAACAGCCCCAGCATTTT.